The sequence of this T cell receptor beta chain was determined in a study of blood T cell repertoires in COVID-19. The wider study: Spain, Italy and the United States supplied samples that represented acute and convalescent COVID-19. PBMCs, B-cell-depleted T cells, or T cells were the source of the cDNA or gDNA that made up the material.

Deletions cut 4 bases from V and 2 bases from J, with 12 bases between. This CDR3 comprises 15 residues. Germline V gene sequence: CDR1 KGHSH, CDR2 LQKENI. In the original processing: Estimated nucleated cell counts came from reference gene primer amplification. The method was immunoSEQ multiplex PCR; TCRdb's version includes in-frame clones alone and lacks a portion of them. The DNA was the basis for D and trimming; V, J and clone size are from that table. This sample has under 200,000 clones; about 80% occur once, and the top ten carry 13% to 15%. This receptor was taken from a man aged 25 to 45 with active or convalescent COVID-19. Material: peripheral blood. The chain carries TRBV18 and TRBJ1-5; possible D gene TRBD1, 6 bases. CDR3 sequence reads: CASSQDSNRNQPQHF. Written as DNA, the CDR3 is TGTGCCAGCTCACAGGACAGCAACCGCAATCAGCCCCAGCATTTT.